Below, one T cell receptor beta chain is given with its context. Authors' analysis steps: By means of reference gene primer amplification, nucleated cell counts were estimated. The method was immunoSEQ multiplex PCR; TCRdb's version includes in-frame clones alone and lacks a portion of them. D and trimming were read from the DNA, whereas the V and J calls and clone size are those reported in that table. The sample contains over 100,000 clones, over 80% of which appear only once. Losses at the gene ends were 3 bases for V and 6 bases for J; bases not matched to a gene: 7. The CDR3 covers 15 residues. Germline lookup yields CDR1 SNHLY and CDR2 FYNNEI. This sample is drawn from a study of blood T cell repertoires in COVID-19. Study at large: COVID-19 samples, acute and convalescent, were from the United States, Italy and Spain. PBMCs, B-cell-depleted T cells, or T cells were the source of the cDNA or gDNA that made up the material.

The material sequenced was peripheral blood. The rearrangement links TRBV2 to TRBJ2-1; 8 positions agree with TRBD1. The sequence was collected from a man between 45 and 60 years old with acute or convalescent COVID-19. The CDR3 sequence: CASSEGQGAGNEQFF. The CDR3 DNA follows: TGTGCCAGCAGTGAGGGTCAGGGGGCTGGCAATGAGCAGTTCTTC.